One and the same sample provided the 5 T cell receptor beta chains below, sequenced in a study of blood T cell repertoires in COVID-19. Data came from immunoSEQ multiplex PCR; TCRdb stores just in-frame clones and leaves some out. This sample yields about 130,000 clones, of which over 70% are seen a single time; approximately 3.9% belongs to the top ten. The specimen sequenced was peripheral blood. The receptors derive from a woman between 50 and 59 years old with acute or convalescent COVID-19.

CDR3 sequence (DNA): TGTGCCAGCTTGGATGGGCAGGGCTATGGCTACACCTTC. Translated: CASLDGQGYGYTF. This chain uses TRBV18 with TRBJ1-2; D possibly corresponds to TRBD1 (5 bases). In germline, CDR1 is KGHSH, CDR2 LQKENI. This CDR3 spans 13 amino acids. The V end was cut by 7 bases, the J end by 4 bases, with 13 bases between. The full variable domain, rest sourced from reference TRBV18 and TRBJ1-2, is NAGVMQNPRHLVRRRGQEARLRCSPMKGHSHVYWYRQLPEEGLKFMVYLQKENIIDESGMPKERFSAEFPKEGPSILRIQQVVRGDSAAYFCASLDGQGYGYTFGSGTRLTVV.

This clone was picked up one time. The CDR3 DNA is TGTGCCAGCAGTACAACTAGCGGGAGTCAGGATGAGCAGTTCTTC. This sequence encodes CASSTTSGSQDEQFF. The chain employs TRBV6-5 and TRBJ2-1; 11 bases agree with TRBD2. J was trimmed by 8 bases and V by 5 bases; bases with no gene match: 8. This CDR3 contains 15 residues. Germline V lookup: CDR1 MNHEY, CDR2 SVGAGI.

This clone was recorded only once. The V and J genes are TRBV19 and TRBJ2-5; a weak D match, TRBD1 (6 bases). Germline lookup yields CDR1 LNHDA and CDR2 SQIVND (reference sequence). Trimming stripped 4 bases from V and 5 bases from J, with 20 bases between. The CDR3 is made up of 16 amino acids. The CDR3 loop is CASSKIGRGRGETQYF. The CDR3 DNA reads TGTGCCAGTAGTAAGATCGGCAGGGGAAGAGGGGAGACCCAGTACTTC.

The V and J genes are TRBV21-1 and TRBJ1-2; TRBD1, the D gene given by the table, was not confirmed from the DNA. TRBV21-1 is given as a pseudogene. This CDR3 comprises 13 residues. CDR3 protein: CASREDRANGYTF. The CDR3 nucleotides read TGTGCCAGTAGGGAGGACAGGGCCAATGGCTACACCTTC.

The gene calls are TRBV7-8 and TRBJ1-6; no clear D gene. Germline CDR1 is SGHVS and CDR2 is FQNEAQ. V gave up 2 bases and J gave up 0 bases, with 8 bases separating them. The CDR3 sequence is 16 residues long. This chain's CDR3 is CASSLLFSSYNSPLHF. In DNA, the CDR3 is TGTGCCAGCAGCTTATTGTTTAGCTCCTATAATTCACCCCTCCACTTT.